The 10 T cell receptor beta chains below all came from one sample that was sequenced in a study of Ad26.COV2.S vaccination and SARS-CoV-2 variants. Treatment given: about 20 received Ad26.COV2.S at low or high dose, single or two shots; a few received placebo; per-sample allocation not given. Specimens were obtained on day 63 following the first vaccine or placebo injection. Sequencing was performed with immunoSEQ multiplex PCR; in TCRdb, only in-frame clones are kept and a portion is missing. Of a few hundred thousand clones listed, over 75% were seen once; the top ten hold 9% to 15%. Here the sequenced sample was peripheral blood, taken in a trial of Ad26.COV2.S vaccine versus placebo. The receptor source for this set is a person aged 18-65 years who received the Ad26.COV2.S COVID-19 vaccine or a placebo.

The V and J genes are TRBV7-6 and TRBJ2-5, with 13 bases fitting TRBD2. Trimming at V came to 1 base and at J to 4 bases, leaving 3 bases not matched to a gene. Germline CDR1 is SGHVS and CDR2 is FNYEAQ. This CDR3 has 16 residues. CDR3 residues: CASSLGTSGSRETQYF. For the CDR3, the DNA is TGTGCCAGCAGCTTAGGGACTAGCGGGAGTCGAGAGACCCAGTACTTC.

This chain links TRBV29-1 with TRBJ1-1; D is possibly TRBD1 (6 bases). The CDR3 is made up of 11 amino acids. V lost 1 base and J 6 bases, leaving 6 bases between the germline ends. Looked up from germline, CDR1 is SQVTM and CDR2 is ANQGSEA. CDR3 in DNA: TGCAGCGTTGAAGGGGGGCCTGAAGCTTTCTTT. This encodes CSVEGGPEAFF.

This clone has a single count. The rearrangement joins TRBV28 to TRBJ1-6; no firm D call. This CDR3 region has 13 residues. Looked up from germline, CDR1 is MDHEN and CDR2 is SYDVKM. Trimming shortened V by 4 bases and J by 9 bases, and 10 bases separated the two germline ends. The CDR3 spells CASSSMVSSPLHF. The CDR3 bases are TGTGCCAGCAGTTCGATGGTTTCTTCACCCCTCCACTTT.

This chain uses TRBV4-1 with TRBJ1-6, with D possibly matching TRBD1 (5 bases). Trimming cost V 4 bases and J 9 bases, with 13 bases left between them. Looked up from germline, CDR1 is MGHRA and CDR2 is YSYEKL. This CDR3 is built from 14 residues. The CDR3 coding sequence is TGCGCCAGCAGCCTCGTGACAGAGCGTTCACCCCTCCACTTT. Translated, it gives CASSLVTERSPLHF.

The V call is TRBV18, the J call TRBJ2-1; D possibly corresponds to TRBD2 (5 bases). Per the germline V gene, CDR1 is KGHSH and CDR2 is LQKENI. The CDR3 loop spans 15 amino acids. The V and J ends lost 7 bases and 2 bases respectively, with 15 bases between them. As DNA, the CDR3 is TGTGCCAGCTATAGCTTGGAGGTAGCCTACAATGAGCAGTTCTTC. Translated: CASYSLEVAYNEQFF.

The table lists this clone with a few counts. This chain joins TRBV4-3 and TRBJ2-2; D remains unclear. V lost 0 bases to trimming and J lost 3 bases, with 5 bases between them. Per the germline V gene, CDR1 is LGHNA and CDR2 is YSLEER. CDR3 length: 14 amino acids. The CDR3 DNA reads as TGCGCCAGCAGCCAAGATGATTACACCGGGGAGCTGTTTTTT. It codes for CASSQDDYTGELFF.

The rearrangement links TRBV29-1 to TRBJ2-5, with 8 bases aligning to TRBD2. The germline gives CDR1 SQVTM, CDR2 ANQGSEA. This CDR3 is built from 13 residues. V was clipped by 0 bases and J by 4 bases; unmatched bases: 1. This CDR3 reads CSVEDLAGETQYF. DNA for the CDR3: TGCAGCGTTGAAGATCTAGCGGGAGAGACCCAGTACTTC.

The chain recombines TRBV19 with TRBJ2-3, with TRBD2 matching 13 bases. The CDR3 runs to 16 residues. With V trimmed by 5 bases and J by 2 bases, 4 bases remained unmatched. Germline assignment: CDR1 LNHDA and CDR2 SQIVND (reference sequence). In DNA, the CDR3 is TGTGCCAGTAGTGTACTAGCGGGAGGGACCACAGATACGCAGTATTTT. Translation: CASSVLAGGTTDTQYF.

This chain links TRBV7-8 with TRBJ2-2, with D uncertain. The germline CDR1 and CDR2 sequences are SGHVS and FQNEAQ. V was cut by 3 bases and J by 0 bases, with 8 bases left in between. The CDR3 spans 15 residues. CDR3 loop: CASSLGGANTGELFF. For the CDR3, the DNA is TGTGCCAGCAGCTTGGGTGGTGCGAACACCGGGGAGCTGTTTTTT.

In its sample, this clone was seen once. The rearrangement joins TRBV14 to TRBJ1-1; 10 bases match TRBD1. Germline V lookup: CDR1 SGHDN, CDR2 FVKESK. After removal of 6 bases from V and 8 bases from J, the junction contained 0 bases not matched to a gene. This CDR3 is built from 11 residues. The CDR3 reads CASRDRGEAFF. CDR3 DNA sequence: TGTGCCAGCAGGGACAGGGGGGAAGCTTTCTTT.